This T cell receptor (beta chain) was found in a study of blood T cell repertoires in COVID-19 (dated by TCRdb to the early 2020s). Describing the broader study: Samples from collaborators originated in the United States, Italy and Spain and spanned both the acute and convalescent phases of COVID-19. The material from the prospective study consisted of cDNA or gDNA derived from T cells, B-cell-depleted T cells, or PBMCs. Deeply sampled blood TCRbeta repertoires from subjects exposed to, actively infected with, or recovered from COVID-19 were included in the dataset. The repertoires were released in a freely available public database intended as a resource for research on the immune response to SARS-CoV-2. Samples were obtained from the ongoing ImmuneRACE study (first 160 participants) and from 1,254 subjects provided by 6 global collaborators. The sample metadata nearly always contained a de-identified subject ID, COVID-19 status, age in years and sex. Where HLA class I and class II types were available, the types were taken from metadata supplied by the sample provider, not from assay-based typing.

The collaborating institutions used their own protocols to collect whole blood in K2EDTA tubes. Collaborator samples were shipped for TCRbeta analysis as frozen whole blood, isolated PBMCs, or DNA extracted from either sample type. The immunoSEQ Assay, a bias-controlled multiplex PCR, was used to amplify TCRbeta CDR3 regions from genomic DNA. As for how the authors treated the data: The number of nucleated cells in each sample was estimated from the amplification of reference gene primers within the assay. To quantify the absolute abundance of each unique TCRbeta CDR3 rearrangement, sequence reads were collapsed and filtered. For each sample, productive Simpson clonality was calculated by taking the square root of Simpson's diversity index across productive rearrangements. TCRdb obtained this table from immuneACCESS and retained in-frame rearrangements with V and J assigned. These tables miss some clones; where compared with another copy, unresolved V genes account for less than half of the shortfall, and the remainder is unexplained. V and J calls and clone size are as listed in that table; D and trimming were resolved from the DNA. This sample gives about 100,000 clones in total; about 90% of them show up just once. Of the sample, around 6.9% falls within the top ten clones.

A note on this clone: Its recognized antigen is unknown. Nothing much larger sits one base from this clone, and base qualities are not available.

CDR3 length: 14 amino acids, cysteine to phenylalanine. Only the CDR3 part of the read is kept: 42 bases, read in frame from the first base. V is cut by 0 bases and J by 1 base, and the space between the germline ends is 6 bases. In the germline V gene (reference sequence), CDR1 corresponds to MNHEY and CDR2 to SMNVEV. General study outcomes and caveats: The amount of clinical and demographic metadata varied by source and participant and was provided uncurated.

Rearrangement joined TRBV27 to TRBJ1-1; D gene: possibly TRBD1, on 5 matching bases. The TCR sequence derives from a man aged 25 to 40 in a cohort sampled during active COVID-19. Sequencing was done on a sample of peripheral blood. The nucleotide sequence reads TGTGCCAGCAGTTTATCGGGGGGGAACACTGAAGCTTTCTTT. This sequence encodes CASSLSGGNTEAFF.